This T cell receptor beta chain was identified during a study of regulatory T cells in long-lasting Graves disease. Noted time point: newly diagnosed GD, antithyroid drugs for less than 3 months. RNA extracted from PBMCs served as the sequencing template. Study-wide findings and caveats: Persistent patients shared more public clonotypes (around 3,000) than new patients (roughly 970).

The trim removed 4 bases at V and 6 bases at J, leaving 16 bases unmatched. The CDR3 is made up of 18 amino acids. Germline V lookup: CDR1 LNHDA, CDR2 SQIVND (reference sequence). As regards this clonotype: The antigen is undetermined.

The authors built TCR beta libraries using iRepertoire HTBI primers and Arm-PCR of CDR3 regions. TCRdb ran MiXCR on the multiplex PCR reads and lists one entry per CDR3 protein. The repertoire consists of about 500,000 distinct CDR3 sequences, with approximately 12% occurring once and the leading ten covering almost 9%. These data were likewise used in another study, on T cells in Graves' hyperthyroidism and ophthalmopathy. That study reports: First-round RT-PCR of the TCR CDR3 relied on the HTBI primer set.

The sequencing used peripheral blood mononuclear cells (PBMCs), collected at new diagnosis, from a patient treated with antithyroid drugs. The source of this sequence is a young woman with Graves disease. The chain carries TRBV19 and TRBJ2-7; 12 positions agree with TRBD2. CDR3 residues: CASSTQPMGLAGGSEQYF. In DNA form, the CDR3 reads TGTGCCAGTAGTACCCAGCCTATGGGTCTAGCGGGAGGGTCCGAGCAGTACTTC.